The 29 T cell receptor beta chains in this list originate from one sample, sequenced in a study of blood T cell repertoires in COVID-19. Some clones are missing from TCRdb's copy, which holds only in-frame ones; the method was immunoSEQ multiplex PCR. The sample has approximately 230,000 clones, about four fifths seen once. Sample: peripheral blood. The source of these receptors is a man at least 80 years old with acute or convalescent COVID-19.

This clone turned up a few times. This sequence joins TRBV25-1 and TRBJ1-1; 8 nucleotides align to TRBD1. The CDR3 is 13 amino acids. Looked up from germline, CDR1 is MGHDK and CDR2 is SYGVNS. The V segment lost 4 bases and the J segment 4 bases; nucleotides outside the gene matches: 2. The CDR3 sequence: CASSGTGGTEAFF. The CDR3 DNA reads as TGTGCCAGCAGTGGTACAGGGGGCACTGAAGCTTTCTTT.

V is TRBV5-6 and J is TRBJ1-6, with 10 bases lining up with TRBD1. Germline CDR1 is SGHDT and CDR2 is YYEEEE. The CDR3 is 15 residues long. Germline trimming cut 0 bases from V and 10 bases from J; bases unmatched to any gene: 4. This chain's CDR3 is CASSLEDRGRSPLHF. CDR3 in DNA: TGTGCCAGCAGCTTGGAGGACAGGGGGAGATCACCCCTCCACTTT.

This clone has only one observation. This chain joins TRBV6-5 and TRBJ1-1; TRBD1 might be the D (5 bases). The CDR3 is 13 amino acids. V shed 6 bases and J shed 1 base, with 9 bases lying between them. Germline lookup yields CDR1 MNHEY and CDR2 SVGAGI. The CDR3 region is CASRWGRNTEAFF. The CDR3 bases are TGTGCCAGCAGATGGGGCCGGAACACTGAAGCTTTCTTT.

The rearrangement links TRBV30 to TRBJ1-1; D unresolved. The germline V and J ends were trimmed by 0 bases and 4 bases, with 9 bases remaining between them. Germline assignment: CDR1 GTSNPN and CDR2 SVGIG (reference sequence). This CDR3 has 13 residues. CDR3 nucleotides: TGTGCCTGGAGTGTCTTGCCGGGCACTGAAGCTTTCTTT. Translated: CAWSVLPGTEAFF.

This clone was counted only a few times. The chain links TRBV7-2 to TRBJ1-4; possibly TRBD1 for D (5 bases). This CDR3 is built from 15 residues. Trimming pared 3 bases from V and 8 bases from J, leaving 16 bases between. Germline V gene data show CDR1 as SGHTA and CDR2 as FQGNSA. CDR3 coding DNA: TGTGCCAGCAGCTTCTCCGGGCACCGGGGGGAAAAACTGTTTTTT. It yields the protein CASSFSGHRGEKLFF.

V usage is TRBV5-6 and J usage is TRBJ2-5, with D unresolved. Looked up from germline, CDR1 is SGHDT and CDR2 is YYEEEE. Trimming took off 1 base at V and 3 bases at J, with 10 bases between the two ends. CDR3 length: 14 residues. CDR3 residues: CASSLSILEETQYF. The CDR3 DNA is TGTGCCAGCAGCTTGAGCATCCTCGAAGAGACCCAGTACTTC. The entire variable domain, with the rest obtained from reference TRBV5-6 and TRBJ2-5, is as follows: DAGVTQSPTHLIKTRGQQVTLRCSPKSGHDTVSWYQQALGQGPQFIFQYYEEEERQRGNFPDRFSGHQFPNYSSELNVNALLLGDSALYLCASSLSILEETQYFGPGTRLLVL.

The genes are TRBV6-1 and TRBJ1-2, with D hard to call. V was clipped by 2 bases and J by 4 bases, with 5 bases between them. The length of the CDR3 is 12 residues. Germline assignment: CDR1 MNHNS and CDR2 SASEGT. The CDR3 loop reads CASSEILYGYTF. CDR3 nucleotide sequence: TGTGCCAGCAGTGAAATACTCTATGGCTACACCTTC.

This clone appeared a single time. This chain connects TRBV6-5 to TRBJ2-7; weak D call: TRBD2 (7 bases). V was clipped by 6 bases and J by 5 bases, with 20 bases between them. Germline CDR1 reads MNHEY; CDR2 reads SVGAGI. This CDR3 region has 15 residues. DNA for the CDR3: TGTGCCAGCAGCCACAGAGGGGGGGTAAGTGACGAGCAGTACTTC. This encodes CASSHRGGVSDEQYF.

CDR3 in DNA: TGTGCCTGGATGGGGGGACAGAGGACTAGCGGGACCTACTACGAGCAGTACTTC. Its protein product is CAWMGGQRTSGTYYEQYF. The gene calls are TRBV30 and TRBJ2-7; 12 bases fit TRBD2. Losses at the gene ends were 4 bases for V and 3 bases for J; bases not matched to a gene: 16. Germline V gives CDR1 GTSNPN, CDR2 SVGIG (reference sequence). This CDR3 spans 18 amino acids.

The gene calls are TRBV27 and TRBJ2-2, with D maybe TRBD1 (5 bases). CDR3 length: 15 amino acids. CDR1 and CDR2 from the germline V gene are MNHEY and SMNVEV (reference sequence). Trimming removed 4 bases from V and 4 bases from J, with 13 bases in between. CDR3 sequence: CASSSYGHSTGELFF. Here the CDR3 DNA reads TGTGCCAGCAGTTCTTATGGACACTCCACCGGGGAGCTGTTTTTT.

This clone has just one count. The J gene is TRBJ1-5, the V gene TRBV10-3; TRBD1 agrees at 7 bases. This CDR3 has 14 residues. Trimming at V came to 5 bases and at J to 4 bases, leaving 5 bases not matched to a gene. From germline, CDR1 is ENHRY and CDR2 SYGVKD. The CDR3: CAISLTGENQPQHF. DNA of the CDR3: TGTGCCATCAGTCTTACAGGGGAGAATCAGCCCCAGCATTTT.

This clone was seen just once. The rearrangement joins TRBV7-2 to TRBJ1-4, with TRBD1 identical over 8 bases. The CDR3 totals 15 residues. The V segment lost 6 bases and the J segment 8 bases; nucleotides outside the gene matches: 11. Germline loops: CDR1 SGHTA, CDR2 FQGNSA. CDR3 residues: CASSNPGQGGEKLFF. Here the CDR3 DNA reads TGTGCCAGCAGTAACCCCGGACAGGGCGGCGAAAAACTGTTTTTT.

The J gene is TRBJ2-7, the V gene TRBV6-6; maybe TRBD2 (6 bases). The CDR3 loop spans 16 amino acids. Per the germline V gene, CDR1 is MNHNY and CDR2 is SVGAGI (reference sequence). The V gene lost 0 bases and the J gene lost 1 base, with 13 bases spanning the gap. The CDR3 DNA is TGTGCCAGCAGTTACTCGTGGAGGGGAGTGTCCTACGAGCAGTACTTC. This encodes CASSYSWRGVSYEQYF.

The CDR3: CASSYSRWGASGLYNEQFF. The CDR3 DNA follows: TGTGCCAGCAGTTACTCGAGATGGGGTGCTAGCGGACTCTACAATGAGCAGTTCTTC. The chain recombines TRBV6-7 with TRBJ2-1; the match to TRBD2 covers 7 bases. TRBV6-7 is classed as an ORF, of uncertain function. The V segment lost 0 bases and the J segment 3 bases; nucleotides outside the gene matches: 14. The CDR3 totals 19 residues.

The chain is built from TRBV6-6 and TRBJ1-6; perhaps TRBD1 as D (5 bases). The CDR3 runs 14 residues. V was pared by 0 bases and J by 7 bases, with 7 bases between. Germline CDR1 MNHNY, CDR2 SVGAGI (reference sequence). DNA for the CDR3: TGTGCCAGCAGTTACTCGCAGGGCAATTCACCCCTCCACTTT. It translates to CASSYSQGNSPLHF.

The genes are TRBV6-5 and TRBJ2-6, with D maybe TRBD1 (6 bases). The germline gives CDR1 MNHEY, CDR2 SVGAGI. The V end was cut by 6 bases, the J end by 4 bases, with 13 bases between. This CDR3 comprises 15 residues. The CDR3 DNA is TGTGCCAGCAGCAGGGGTTCGACCGGGGCCAACGTCCTGACTTTC. Its protein is CASSRGSTGANVLTF.

J is TRBJ2-1 and V is TRBV4-1; 7 bases line up with TRBD2. The V segment lost 4 bases and the J segment 5 bases; nucleotides outside the gene matches: 5. The CDR3 is 14 residues long. Germline lookup yields CDR1 MGHRA and CDR2 YSYEKL. CDR3 DNA sequence: TGCGCCAGCAGCCGCACCGGGACTAACAATGAGCAGTTCTTC. Protein sequence: CASSRTGTNNEQFF.

The J gene is TRBJ2-3, the V gene TRBV9; 9 bases are shared with TRBD1. V dropped 0 bases and J dropped 0; count of bases not matched to a gene: 8. The length of the CDR3 is 18 residues. Germline-derived CDR1 and CDR2 are SGDLS and YYNGEE. The CDR3 spells CASSVGVRTGASTDTQYF. The CDR3 DNA sequence: TGTGCCAGCAGCGTAGGAGTTCGGACAGGGGCTAGCACAGATACGCAGTATTTT.

This chain joins TRBV19 and TRBJ2-3; D remains ambiguous. V lost 6 bases and J lost 2, with 12 bases in between. The CDR3 totals 14 residues. Germline CDR1 LNHDA, CDR2 SQIVND (reference sequence). The CDR3 coding sequence is TGTGCCAGTAGCCCCCGGGTCTACACAGATACGCAGTATTTT. It yields the protein CASSPRVYTDTQYF.

The chain has TRBV7-2 and TRBJ2-1, with D perhaps matching TRBD1 (5 bases). Germline CDR1 SGHTA, CDR2 FQGNSA. This CDR3 has 14 amino acids. Trimming pared 8 bases from V and 4 bases from J, leaving 15 bases between. The CDR3 loop is CASGAGQIYNEQFF. The CDR3 region has the DNA TGTGCCAGCGGAGCAGGGCAGATTTACAATGAGCAGTTCTTC.

The chain combines TRBV1 with TRBJ1-1; the table calls TRBD1, which could not be checked here. TRBV1 counts as a pseudogene. This CDR3 comprises 18 residues. The CDR3 protein is CTSSQGLYRGSRGTEAFF. The CDR3 nucleotides are TGCACCAGCAGCCAAGGCCTCTACAGGGGGTCCCGGGGGACTGAAGCTTTCTTT.

The chain combines TRBV12-3 or TRBV12-4 with TRBJ1-6; D unresolved. V shed 0 bases and J shed 9 bases, with 6 bases lying between them. The CDR3 has 13 residues. The DNA for the CDR3 is TGTGCCAGCAGTTTAGCCCGGGGTTCACCCCTCCACTTT. Protein product: CASSLARGSPLHF.

The rearrangement joins TRBV30 to TRBJ2-3, with 8 bases lining up with TRBD1. V trimming: 5 bases; J trimming: 0 bases; junction bases outside the gene matches: 7. This CDR3 is 15 amino acids long. Germline V CDR1 and CDR2: GTSNPN, SVGIG (reference sequence). CDR3 amino acids: CAWGLRDRSTDTQYF. The CDR3, as DNA: TGTGCCTGGGGGCTGCGGGACAGGAGCACAGATACGCAGTATTTT.

This clone was seen more than once but under ten times. The chain couples TRBV30 to TRBJ1-5, with D possibly being TRBD1 (6 bases). Trimming took 2 bases from V and 0 from J, leaving 11 bases between them. The CDR3 contains 15 residues. Germline V lookup: CDR1 GTSNPN, CDR2 SVGIG (reference sequence). The CDR3 here is CAWSFTGSSNQPQHF. The DNA for the CDR3 is TGTGCCTGGAGTTTTACAGGGTCTAGCAATCAGCCCCAGCATTTT.

The V gene is TRBV27, the J gene TRBJ1-6; 7 bases align to TRBD1. CDR3 length equals 15 residues. Per germline, CDR1 MNHEY and CDR2 SMNVEV (reference sequence). V dropped 5 bases and J dropped 10; count of bases not matched to a gene: 11. The CDR3 spells CASSPTRQGGSPLHF. The DNA for the CDR3 is TGTGCCAGCAGTCCTACCCGACAGGGCGGGTCACCCCTCCACTTT.

In its sample, this clone was seen once. The CDR3 region is CASSPANYGYTF. In DNA form, the CDR3 reads TGTGCCAGCAGTCCAGCTAACTATGGCTACACCTTC. This chain uses TRBV28 with TRBJ1-2; unclear D gene. Per the germline V gene, CDR1 is MDHEN and CDR2 is SYDVKM. The CDR3 is made up of 12 amino acids. The V end was cut by 5 bases, the J end by 0 bases, with 4 bases between.

This chain links TRBV2 with TRBJ2-1, with D unresolved. This CDR3 contains 13 residues. The V gene lost 3 bases and the J gene lost 7 bases, with 10 bases spanning the gap. Per germline, CDR1 SNHLY and CDR2 FYNNEI. The CDR3 DNA is TGTGCCAGCAGTGACCCCCTCGGGAATGAGCAGTTCTTC. Protein: CASSDPLGNEQFF.

The CDR3, as DNA: TGCGCCAGCAGGCCGCGAGGGCGGGGTGAGCAGTTCTTC. It specifies CASRPRGRGEQFF. The chain joins TRBV5-1 to TRBJ2-1, with D perhaps matching TRBD2 (6 bases). With 5 bases removed from V and 9 bases from J, the gap between germline ends came to 15 bases. The CDR3 length is 13 residues. Germline values: CDR1 SGHRS, CDR2 YFSETQ.

The chain is built from TRBV3-1 (or the pseudogene TRBV3-2) and TRBJ2-1; 7 bases are shared with TRBD2. This CDR3 contains 15 residues. The junction had 8 bases not matched to a gene; V was cut back by 5 bases and J by 4 bases. The germline CDR1 and CDR2 sequences are LGHDT and YNNKEL (reference sequence). The CDR3 region has the DNA TGTGCCAGCAGCAAACTAGCGACTAATTACAATGAGCAGTTCTTC. Protein sequence: CASSKLATNYNEQFF.